The 28 T cell receptor beta chains reported below all come from one sample, sequenced in a study of shared clonotypes between healthy human individuals. Clones were read by immunoSEQ multiplex PCR, and TCRdb kept only the in-frame ones, dropping some. The repertoire holds 950,000 to 1,300,000 clones, with 70% to 80% as singletons. Sequencing was performed on memory CD4+ T cells sorted from blood. The subset denotes: CD45RA-negative fraction. The source is a man younger than 35 in good health.

This rearrangement joins TRBV9 to TRBJ2-1; the D call may be TRBD1 or TRBD2 (5 bases each). Germline loops: CDR1 SGDLS, CDR2 YYNGEE. V dropped 3 bases and J dropped 9 bases, with 16 bases sitting between them. The CDR3 runs 14 residues. The CDR3 reads CASSAGPEVGEQFF. As DNA, the CDR3 is TGTGCCAGCAGCGCGGGGCCAGAGGTTGGTGAGCAGTTCTTC.

The genes are TRBV18 and TRBJ2-1, with D possibly being TRBD1 or TRBD2 (5 bases each). Looked up from germline, CDR1 is KGHSH and CDR2 is LQKENI. Trimming removed 6 bases at V and 2 bases at J, with 14 bases between. The CDR3 has 15 amino acids. CDR3 region: CASSTGGITYNEQFF. CDR3 nucleotides: TGTGCCAGCTCTACTGGGGGAATCACCTACAATGAGCAGTTCTTC.

The chain couples TRBV7-9 to TRBJ1-1; D unresolved. The CDR3 consists of 14 residues. Germline CDR1 reads SEHNR; CDR2 reads FQNEAQ (reference sequence). Between the trimmed V and J ends, which lost 2 bases and 5 bases, there was a span of 12 bases. The CDR3 DNA follows: TGTGCCAGCAGCTTACGACCACCTGAAACTGAAGCTTTCTTT. It codes for CASSLRPPETEAFF.

In its sample, this clone was seen a few times. CDR3 sequence reads: CASSTGNTEAFF. As DNA, the CDR3 is TGTGCCAGCAGTACCGGAAACACTGAAGCTTTCTTT. The J gene is TRBJ1-1, the V gene TRBV7-9; no clear D. Germline CDR1 SEHNR, CDR2 FQNEAQ (reference sequence). Trimming left V 6 bases short and J 2 bases short, with 7 bases between. CDR3 length: 12 residues.

This chain joins TRBV29-1 and TRBJ1-5; 7 nucleotides agree with TRBD1. The CDR3 length is 14 residues. Germline CDR1 SQVTM, CDR2 ANQGSEA. V lost 4 bases and J lost 6; bases outside the gene matches: 9. The CDR3 nucleotides are TGCAGCGTTGTATCAGGGGGGGTTGGTCAGCCCCAGCATTTT. Translated, it gives CSVVSGGVGQPQHF.

This clone appeared once. The germline gene is not matched at one end of the junction; a read error may be the cause. The V call is TRBV6-1, the J call TRBJ2-7; 10 bases are shared with TRBD2. Looked up from germline, CDR1 is MNHNS and CDR2 is SASEGT. The CDR3 sequence is 16 residues long. CDR3 loop: CAISDLVAGGFYEQYF. The CDR3, as DNA: TGTGCCATCAGTGATTTAGTAGCGGGGGGATTCTACGAGCAGTACTTC.

Of note for this clone: Distinct nucleotide sequences in the sample also encode this CDR3. V is TRBV28 and J is TRBJ1-4; D might be TRBD1 (5 bases). This CDR3 has 13 amino acids. Trimming stripped 2 bases from V and 8 bases from J, with 9 bases between. CDR1 and CDR2 from the germline V gene are MDHEN and SYDVKM. The CDR3 here is CASSLQGREKLFF. Written as DNA, the CDR3 is TGTGCCAGCAGTTTACAGGGTAGAGAAAAACTGTTTTTT.

The CDR3 is CAISVQVNYEQYF. CDR3 DNA sequence: TGTGCCATCAGTGTCCAAGTAAACTACGAGCAGTACTTC. The chain uses TRBV10-3 and TRBJ2-7; D remains ambiguous. This CDR3 contains 13 residues. CDR1 is ENHRY and CDR2 is SYGVKD in the germline V gene. Trimming took off 4 bases at V and 3 bases at J, with 10 bases between the two ends.

The rearrangement links TRBV29-1 to TRBJ1-3; 9 nucleotides agree with TRBD1. The germline V gene has CDR1 SQVTM and CDR2 ANQGSEA. After removal of 6 bases from V and 0 bases from J, the junction contained 18 bases not matched to a gene. This CDR3 region has 19 residues. CDR3 nucleotide sequence: TGCAGCGTCCTCGCCCCGGCCGGGACAGGGCCCACCTCTGGAAACACCATATATTTT. It yields the protein CSVLAPAGTGPTSGNTIYF.

The rearrangement joins TRBV27 to TRBJ1-5; D gene ambiguous. V was cut by 2 bases and J by 4 bases, with 12 bases left in between. The CDR3 contains 15 residues. Germline CDR1 is MNHEY and CDR2 is SMNVEV (reference sequence). The CDR3 coding sequence is TGTGCCAGCAGTTTAGGGAGAAACAGTAATCAGCCCCAGCATTTT. Residues: CASSLGRNSNQPQHF.

The rearrangement links TRBV7-6 to TRBJ2-3, with TRBD1 as a possible D gene (6 bases). The V and J ends lost 3 bases and 4 bases respectively, with 11 bases between them. The V gene's germline CDR1 is SGHVS and CDR2 FNYEAQ. The CDR3 length is 14 residues. The chain's CDR3 is CASSFVEGADTQYF. Written as DNA, the CDR3 is TGTGCCAGCAGCTTCGTTGAGGGGGCAGATACGCAGTATTTT.

As regards this clone: A much larger clone differs by one base, so this may be a read error. Different DNA sequences within this sample yield the same CDR3. The CDR3 DNA reads TGCAGCGTCGTGACAGGGATCAACTACGGCTACACCTTC. This gives the protein CSVVTGINYGYTF. The chain is built from TRBV29-1 and TRBJ1-2; 7 bases fit TRBD1. CDR1 is SQVTM, CDR2 ANQGSEA, per germline. The CDR3 has 13 amino acids.

The chain is built from TRBV7-9 and TRBJ1-6, with D uncertain. The germline V gene has CDR1 SEHNR and CDR2 FQNEAQ (reference sequence). With 2 bases removed from V and 6 bases from J, the gap between germline ends came to 14 bases. This CDR3 is 16 amino acids long. The CDR3 is CASSLRVVGLNSPLHF. For the CDR3, the DNA is TGTGCCAGCAGCTTAAGGGTCGTAGGCCTTAATTCACCCCTCCACTTT.

V is TRBV19 and J is TRBJ1-5; a weak D match, TRBD1 (5 bases). The germline gives CDR1 LNHDA, CDR2 SQIVND (reference sequence). The V and J ends lost 2 bases and 2 bases respectively, with 10 bases between them. This CDR3 has 15 amino acids. CDR3 sequence reads: CASSILGDGNQPQHF. As DNA, the CDR3 is TGTGCCAGTAGTATACTCGGGGACGGCAATCAGCCCCAGCATTTT.

As regards this clone: One end of the junction is discordant with germline, which a read error may explain. The genes are TRBV7-9 and TRBJ2-1; no definite D call. Per germline, CDR1 SEHNR and CDR2 FQNEAQ (reference sequence). This CDR3 has 17 amino acids. The CDR3 coding sequence is TGTGCCAGCAGCCCCGGAGTGGATTTCCGTTCCTTCAATGAGCAGTTCTTC. Protein: CASSPGVDFRSFNEQFF.

The rearrangement uses TRBV5-6 and TRBJ2-2; a weak D match, TRBD1 (5 bases). CDR1 is SGHDT, CDR2 YYEEEE, per germline. This CDR3 contains 16 residues. Trimming shortened V by 3 bases and J by 5 bases, and 17 bases separated the two germline ends. CDR3 residues: CASSYRTTYGTGELFF. CDR3 coding DNA: TGTGCCAGCAGCTATAGGACAACCTATGGGACCGGGGAGCTGTTTTTT.

Turning to this clone: This sample includes further DNA sequences coding for the same CDR3. J is TRBJ2-1 and V is TRBV9; 10 bases map to TRBD1. This CDR3 is built from 15 residues. Germline V CDR1 and CDR2: SGDLS, YYNGEE. Trimming cost V 2 bases and J 2 bases; bases outside gene matches: 1. The CDR3 DNA is TGTGCCAGCAGCGTGGGACAGGGGCCCTACAATGAGCAGTTCTTC. Its translation is CASSVGQGPYNEQFF.

This clone was seen a handful of times. The CDR3 is CASRDSSYNSPLHF. The CDR3 DNA follows: TGTGCCAGCAGGGACAGCTCCTATAATTCACCCCTCCACTTT. The chain has TRBV2 and TRBJ1-6; TRBD1 might be the D (6 bases). Trimming removed 6 bases from V and 0 bases from J, with 6 bases in between. The CDR3 contains 14 residues. Germline-derived CDR1 and CDR2 are SNHLY and FYNNEI.

This clone was recorded once. The V call is TRBV11-2, the J call TRBJ2-2; TRBD2 might be the D (5 bases). Trimming took 1 base from V and 7 from J, leaving 13 bases between them. Germline values: CDR1 SGHAT, CDR2 FQNNGV. This CDR3 has 15 amino acids. Here the CDR3 reads CASSLGGFASGELFF. The CDR3 bases are TGTGCCAGCAGCTTAGGAGGGTTCGCCAGCGGGGAGCTGTTTTTT.

V and J are TRBV6-1 and TRBJ2-5, with TRBD1 as a possible D gene (6 bases). This CDR3 is 15 amino acids long. Per germline, CDR1 MNHNS and CDR2 SASEGT. V was clipped by 1 base and J by 5 bases, with 14 bases between them. CDR3: CASSEVLGAGETQYF. The CDR3 DNA reads TGTGCCAGCAGTGAAGTGCTGGGGGCCGGGGAGACCCAGTACTTC.

With regard to this clone: The same CDR3 also results from other DNA sequences found in this sample. The chain has TRBV7-9 and TRBJ1-5, with 8 bases aligning to TRBD1. V was pared by 5 bases and J by 5 bases, with 5 bases of the junction left unmatched. The CDR3 sequence is 14 residues long. CDR1 and CDR2 (germline): SEHNR, FQNEAQ (reference sequence). In nucleotides, the CDR3 is TGTGCCAGCAGCCAGGACAGGGTTGATCAGCCCCAGCATTTT. As protein: CASSQDRVDQPQHF.

This chain links TRBV7-2 with TRBJ2-5; 9 nucleotides match TRBD2. J lost 2 bases, V lost 1 base, and 8 bases had no gene match. This CDR3 is built from 17 residues. Germline V gene data show CDR1 as SGHTA and CDR2 as FQGNSA. The CDR3, as DNA: TGTGCCAGCAGCTTAGATGGAGGCGGGAGGGGACAAGAGACCCAGTACTTC. Amino acid sequence: CASSLDGGGRGQETQYF.

The chain couples TRBV6-1 to TRBJ1-2; D unresolved. Trimming removed 8 bases from V and 8 bases from J, with 9 bases in between. This CDR3 is 10 amino acids long. Germline CDR1 MNHNS, CDR2 SASEGT. The CDR3 DNA sequence: TGTGCCAGCCTCGCCTTGGGCTACACCTTC. Protein product: CASLALGYTF.

The sample holds many counts of this clone. This chain links TRBV28 with TRBJ1-2; D unclear. The CDR3 has 13 residues. V lost 4 bases to trimming and J lost 8 bases, with 14 bases between them. CDR1 is MDHEN, CDR2 SYDVKM, per germline. The CDR3 loop is CASSSPQSMGYTF. The DNA for the CDR3 is TGTGCCAGCAGTTCCCCCCAATCGATGGGCTACACCTTC.

Only a few counts were recorded for this clone. The chain uses TRBV30 and TRBJ1-5, with D unresolved. The germline CDR1 and CDR2 sequences are GTSNPN and SVGIG (reference sequence). Trimming pared 2 bases from V and 0 bases from J, leaving 11 bases between. The CDR3 is 15 residues long. The CDR3 loop is CAWSRGSYSNQPQHF. The CDR3 DNA reads TGTGCCTGGAGTCGCGGGAGTTATAGCAATCAGCCCCAGCATTTT.

The rearrangement uses TRBV2 and TRBJ2-3, with D tentatively TRBD2 (6 bases). Trimming took 6 bases from V and 5 from J, leaving 21 bases between them. Germline V gene data show CDR1 as SNHLY and CDR2 as FYNNEI. The CDR3 runs 16 residues. The CDR3 DNA sequence: TGTGCCAGCAGCCCACTTGGGACTCAGATAGGAGATACGCAGTATTTT. Its protein product is CASSPLGTQIGDTQYF.

This chain uses TRBV10-3 with TRBJ2-7, with TRBD1 identical over 11 bases. J lost 0 bases, V lost 4 bases, and 5 bases had no gene match. The CDR3 spans 16 residues. CDR1 ENHRY and CDR2 SYGVKD come from the germline V gene. DNA of the CDR3: TGTGCCATCAGTGGGACAGGGGGCGCCTCCTCCTACGAGCAGTACTTC. Translated: CAISGTGGASSYEQYF.

This clone was seen only once. J is TRBJ2-5 and V is TRBV2; 9 nucleotides match TRBD1. Germline CDR1 is SNHLY and CDR2 is FYNNEI. The V segment lost 6 bases and the J segment 6 bases; nucleotides outside the gene matches: 8. CDR3 length equals 14 residues. The CDR3 sequence: CASRGDRAGQTQYF. The CDR3 DNA follows: TGTGCCAGCAGGGGGGACAGGGCTGGGCAGACCCAGTACTTC.